This is a list of T cell receptor beta chains from one sample in a study of OX40 agonist ivuxolimab in advanced cancers. Sequencing was performed with immunoSEQ multiplex PCR; in TCRdb, only in-frame clones are kept and a portion is missing. This sample has some 74,000 clones; 85% to 90% occur once, and the top ten carry more than 0.5%. Source: CD4+ or CD8+ T cells sorted from blood, taken in a trial of the OX40 agonist ivuxolimab. These TCRs come from an adult with an advanced solid tumor such as melanoma, head and neck, liver or kidney cancer. The CDR3 runs from the conserved cysteine through the conserved F or W. The D gene is left open where the match is weak. Expanded clones are given a class, and other clones once, few, many or no size at all.

d_call	v_call	cdr3_length	j_call	clone_size	cdr3_aa	cdr3_nt
TRBD1	TRBV6-5	12	TRBJ1-2	NA	CASSPQGSGYTF	TGTGCCAGCAGCCCACAGGGGTCTGGCTACACCTTC
NA	TRBV6-1	15	TRBJ2-4	once	CASSEGGLAKNIQYF	TGTGCCAGCAGTGAAGGAGGCTTAGCCAAAAACATTCAGTACTTC
NA	TRBV7-6	14	TRBJ2-3	NA	CASSLVGRTDTQYF	TGTGCCAGCAGCTTAGTCGGGCGCACAGATACGCAGTATTTT
TRBD1	TRBV5-1	15	TRBJ1-4	NA	CASSLGDRANEKLFF	TGCGCCAGCAGCTTGGGGGACAGGGCTAATGAAAAACTGTTTTTT
TRBD1	TRBV11-2	17	TRBJ2-2	NA	CASIYPGTGANTGELFF	TGTGCCAGCATCTATCCCGGGACAGGGGCGAACACCGGGGAGCTGTTTTTT
TRBD1	TRBV7-3	15	TRBJ2-2	NA	CASQLGDRDTGELFF	TGTGCCAGCCAGCTCGGGGACAGGGACACCGGGGAGCTGTTTTTT
NA	TRBV2	13	TRBJ1-5	NA	CASSAERGQPQHF	TGTGCCAGCAGTGCCGAGCGGGGGCAGCCCCAGCATTTT
TRBD1	TRBV29-1	13	TRBJ2-7	NA	CSAGDDRASEQYF	TGCAGCGCCGGGGACGACAGGGCATCCGAGCAGTACTTC
NA	TRBV6-6	14	TRBJ1-3	NA	CASSYGGAGNTIYF	TGTGCCAGCAGTTACGGGGGGGCTGGAAACACCATATATTTT
TRBD1	TRBV5-4	14	TRBJ1-1	NA	CASSRQGKYREAFF	TGTGCCAGCAGTCGACAGGGGAAGTATCGCGAAGCTTTCTTT
TRBD2	TRBV10-2	14	TRBJ2-7	once	CASTQTSGPYEQYF	TGCGCCAGCACTCAGACTAGCGGCCCCTACGAGCAGTACTTC
NA	TRBV6-6	14	TRBJ2-5	NA	CASSSLTRQETQYF	TGTGCCAGCAGTTCCTTAACCCGCCAAGAGACCCAGTACTTC
NA	TRBV7-2	14	TRBJ1-3	NA	CASSSTNQGNTIYF	TGTGCCAGCAGCTCCACAAACCAGGGAAACACCATATATTTT
TRBD1	TRBV30	14	TRBJ1-6	once	CAWSGGQGYSPLHF	TGTGCCTGGAGTGGGGGACAGGGCTATTCACCCCTCCACTTT
NA	TRBV28	14	TRBJ2-1	NA	CASSLPLPPNEQFF	TGTGCCAGCAGTTTACCCCTGCCCCCCAATGAGCAGTTCTTC
TRBD1	TRBV5-8	16	TRBJ2-1	NA	CASSTYRGNSYNEQFF	TGTGCCAGCAGCACGTACAGGGGTAACTCCTACAATGAGCAGTTCTTC
NA	TRBV6-5	14	TRBJ2-7	NA	CAAKTGGTGQEQYF	TGTGCCGCAAAAACGGGGGGGACAGGGCAAGAGCAGTACTTC
NA	TRBV12-5	12	TRBJ1-2	NA	CASGLQRGGYTF	TGTGCTAGTGGTTTGCAAAGGGGGGGCTACACCTTC
NA	TRBV6-1	12	TRBJ1-2	NA	CASSAGGYGYTF	TGTGCCAGCAGTGCCGGGGGCTATGGCTACACCTTC
NA	TRBV7-6	12	TRBJ2-7	NA	CASGSRRGEQYF	TGTGCCAGCGGATCTAGGCGGGGCGAGCAGTACTTC
NA	TRBV11-3	15	TRBJ2-2	NA	CASSLYHLPGGELFF	TGTGCCAGCAGCTTATATCACCTCCCCGGCGGGGAGCTGTTTTTT
NA	TRBV7-9	16	TRBJ1-5	NA	CASSLARPRGGGPQHF	TGTGCCAGCAGCTTAGCGCGGCCAAGGGGAGGTGGGCCCCAGCATTTT
TRBD1	TRBV10-3	14	TRBJ2-7	NA	CAISESTGWREQYF	TGTGCCATCAGTGAGTCGACAGGGTGGAGGGAGCAGTACTTC
NA	TRBV5-1	15	TRBJ2-1	NA	CASSLLTSSYNEQFF	TGCGCCAGCAGCTTACTCACGAGCTCCTACAATGAGCAGTTCTTC
NA	TRBV2	13	TRBJ2-2	NA	CASSGSYTGELFF	TGTGCCAGCAGTGGATCGTATACCGGGGAGCTGTTTTTT
TRBD1	TRBV10-3	19	TRBJ2-1	NA	CAISESGAVQGAFYNEQFF	TGTGCCATCAGTGAGTCTGGGGCGGTACAGGGGGCGTTTTACAATGAGCAGTTCTTC
TRBD1	TRBV7-3	14	TRBJ1-2	once	CASSSGTGVVGYTF	TGTGCCAGCAGCTCCGGGACAGGGGTCGTTGGCTACACCTTC
NA	TRBV28	13	TRBJ1-6	few	CATQARGGSPLHF	TGTGCCACCCAGGCCAGGGGAGGTTCACCCCTCCACTTT
NA	TRBV7-9	12	TRBJ1-3	NA	CASSSQGNTIYF	TGTGCCAGCAGCTCACAGGGAAACACCATATATTTT
NA	TRBV2	13	TRBJ1-1	NA	CASRGTPNTEAFF	TGTGCCAGCAGAGGGACACCCAACACTGAAGCTTTCTTT
NA	TRBV28	15	TRBJ1-2	NA	CASSSGLSVIDGYTF	TGTGCCAGCAGTTCCGGCCTTAGCGTGATCGATGGCTACACCTTC
NA	TRBV19	12	TRBJ2-2	NA	CASYVRSGELFF	TGTGCCAGTTACGTCCGGTCCGGGGAGCTGTTTTTT